The 11 T cell receptor beta chains reported below all come from one sample, sequenced in a study of CD8 T cells in ankylosing spondylitis (dated by TCRdb to 2015 to 2018). Libraries came from 5' RACE. Sequencer: Illumina HiSeq 2500. TCRdb reprocessed the public reads (quality trimming at Q25 with fastp, clone calling with MiXCR) and kept in-frame beta chains. Here each entry gathers all rows of one CDR3 protein and keeps the most common genes and DNA. For this sample the table gives around 300,000 distinct CDR3 sequences, of which about a fifth were detected only once. Jointly, the top ten make up approximately 3.7% of the sample. The sequencing sample was made of blood, either unsorted or a sorted T cell fraction (not recorded which). These receptors originate from a female donor with ankylosing spondylitis or in good health (not recorded which).

The sample holds many counts of this clonotype. The CDR3 DNA follows: TGCAGTGCTAGGCCTAGCGGGAGGGAAGAGACCCAGTACTTC. Residues: CSARPSGREETQYF. This chain joins TRBV20-1 and TRBJ2-5; 12 bases agree with TRBD2. The CDR3 is 14 residues long. J was trimmed by 3 bases and V by 3 bases; bases with no gene match: 2. Per the germline V gene, CDR1 is DFQATT and CDR2 is SNEGSKA (reference sequence).

The V gene is TRBV24-1, the J gene TRBJ2-5, with D uncertain. Germline V CDR1 and CDR2: KGHDR, SFDVKD. With 4 bases removed from V and 7 bases from J, the gap between germline ends came to 12 bases. The CDR3 contains 13 residues. The CDR3 is CATSDQIRGTQYF. CDR3 nucleotide sequence: TGTGCCACCAGTGACCAGATACGAGGGACCCAGTACTTC.

The chain links TRBV10-3 to TRBJ2-7, with a possible D match to TRBD1 (6 bases). Germline V gene data show CDR1 as ENHRY and CDR2 as SYGVKD. Trimming pared 2 bases from V and 6 bases from J, leaving 20 bases between. The CDR3 is 16 amino acids. The CDR3 bases are TGTGCCATCAGTGAGGTCCCAGGGGCCAATAGTGGCGAGCAGTACTTC. Protein: CAISEVPGANSGEQYF.

This clonotype has just a few counts. This rearrangement joins TRBV20-1 to TRBJ1-2, with D possibly matching TRBD1 (5 bases). Germline-derived CDR1 and CDR2 are DFQATT and SNEGSKA (reference sequence). The CDR3 is 11 amino acids. V lost 4 bases, J lost 7 bases, and 10 bases lay in between. Here the CDR3 DNA reads TGCAGTGCTACCAGGGCGGGTGGCTACACCTTC. It encodes CSATRAGGYTF.

This clonotype was found many times. This rearrangement joins TRBV7-9 to TRBJ1-2, with 9 bases identical to TRBD1. V trimming: 8 bases; J trimming: 5 bases; junction bases outside the gene matches: 6. The CDR3 has 13 residues. Germline CDR1 is SEHNR and CDR2 is FQNEAQ (reference sequence). CDR3 coding DNA: TGTGCCAGCGGAAGGGACAGGGCTTATGGCTACACCTTC. This sequence encodes CASGRDRAYGYTF.

The chain recombines TRBV6-1 with TRBJ1-2; D might be TRBD1 (6 bases). This CDR3 is 13 amino acids long. Germline CDR1 and CDR2: MNHNS and SASEGT. The V gene lost 8 bases and the J gene lost 7 bases, with 17 bases spanning the gap. This chain's CDR3 is CASRRGVLSGYTF. The CDR3 DNA sequence: TGTGCCAGCCGAAGGGGGGTGTTAAGTGGCTACACCTTC.

There are many counts of this clonotype. The gene calls are TRBV20-1 and TRBJ2-1; 10 nucleotides align to TRBD2. There are 12 residues in the CDR3. Germline lookup yields CDR1 DFQATT and CDR2 SNEGSKA (reference sequence). The V gene end was trimmed by 8 bases and the J gene end by 9 bases; junction bases not matched to a gene: 7. The DNA for the CDR3 is TGCAGTATAGCGGGAGGATTATTTGAGCAGTTCTTC. Translated: CSIAGGLFEQFF.

The table lists this clonotype with a few counts. The chain couples TRBV10-3 to TRBJ2-1; D is perhaps TRBD2 (6 bases). CDR1 is ENHRY, CDR2 SYGVKD, per germline. Trimming removed 6 bases at V and 5 bases at J, with 14 bases between. The CDR3 has 14 amino acids. The chain's CDR3 is CAIRTLASNNEQFF. Here the CDR3 DNA reads TGTGCCATCAGAACACTAGCCTCTAACAATGAGCAGTTCTTC.

The chain has TRBV13 and TRBJ2-1, with D maybe TRBD2 (5 bases). The germline V gene has CDR1 PRHDT and CDR2 FYEKMQ (reference sequence). The CDR3 has 17 amino acids. Trimming removed 5 bases at V and 3 bases at J, with 20 bases between. In DNA, the CDR3 is TGTGCCAGCAGCCATCGGAACAGCGGAAGTTTCTACAATGAGCAGTTCTTC. Translated: CASSHRNSGSFYNEQFF.

Here the CDR3 reads CASSLGLALSSGANVLTF. In DNA, the CDR3 is TGTGCCAGCAGCTTAGGACTAGCCCTAAGCTCTGGGGCCAACGTCCTGACTTTC. The gene calls are TRBV11-2 and TRBJ2-6; 7 bases align to TRBD2. V lost 1 base and J lost 0; bases outside the gene matches: 6. The CDR3 covers 18 residues. Germline CDR1 is SGHAT and CDR2 is FQNNGV.

The chain has TRBV28 and TRBJ2-5, with D perhaps matching TRBD1 (5 bases). The CDR3 totals 13 residues. Germline V CDR1 and CDR2: MDHEN, SYDVKM. The V and J ends lost 6 bases and 3 bases respectively, with 11 bases between them. CDR3: CASRHTGKETQYF. In DNA, the CDR3 is TGTGCCAGCAGACATACAGGAAAAGAGACCCAGTACTTC.